This entry lists 3 T cell receptor beta chains sequenced from one sample in a study of CD8 T cells in Susac syndrome. RNA amounts of about 0.45 to 1 ug underwent reverse transcription with random hexamers. TCRdb recomputed calls from the immunoSEQ multiplex PCR reads with MiXCR, one row per CDR3 protein. This sample carries around 110,000 distinct CDR3 sequences, just over 95% of them seen once, and the ten largest clones take less than 0.15%. Sequenced input: CD4+ T cells from PBMCs. These receptors originate from a human donor with Susac syndrome.

The V gene is TRBV5-1, the J gene TRBJ2-3; D is possibly TRBD1 (6 bases). The CDR3 totals 15 residues. The ends were cut back, 1 base at V and 0 bases at J, with 9 bases in the middle. Looked up from germline, CDR1 is SGHRS and CDR2 is YFSETQ. This CDR3 reads CASSLLGASTDTQYF. DNA of the CDR3: TGCGCCAGCAGCTTGTTGGGGGCGAGCACAGATACGCAGTATTTT.

The table lists this clonotype with a count of one. The chain links TRBV9 to TRBJ2-5, with 8 bases fitting TRBD2. Germline V gene lookup returns CDR1 SGDLS and CDR2 YYNGEE. The CDR3 length is 14 residues. Trimming cost V 4 bases and J 2 bases; bases outside gene matches: 4. The CDR3 DNA follows: TGTGCCAGCAGCACCCCTAGCGGGCAAGAGACCCAGTACTTC. Encoded protein: CASSTPSGQETQYF. The full variable domain, in which reference TRBV9 and TRBJ2-5 provide the parts outside the CDR3, is DSGVTQTPKHLITATGQRVTLRCSPRSGDLSVYWYQQSLDQGLQFLIQYYNGEERAKGNILERFSAQQFPDLHSELNLSSLELGDSALYFCASSTPSGQETQYFGPGTRLLVL.

The rearrangement uses TRBV6-2 or TRBV6-3 and TRBJ2-7, with TRBD1 identical over 7 bases. Unmatched junction bases numbered 8, after V lost 5 bases and J lost 1 base. The CDR3 loop spans 15 amino acids. In germline, CDR1 is MNHEY, CDR2 SVGEGT. Written as DNA, the CDR3 is TGTGCCAGCAGTCCTCCCGGGACAGATTCCTACGAGCAGTACTTC. Its protein is CASSPPGTDSYEQYF.